A single sample gave rise to the 6 T cell receptor beta chains below, sequenced in a study of siplizumab effects on memory and regulatory T cells. Sequencing was performed with immunoSEQ multiplex PCR; in TCRdb, only in-frame clones are kept and a portion is missing. The table includes approximately 98,000 clones, around 94% detected once. Sample: non-Treg CD4+ T cells sorted from blood. These receptors were collected from a human donor in good health.

Details on this clone: A read error may account for a junction end that differs from germline. V usage is TRBV19 and J usage is TRBJ2-2; D is unclear. CDR1 and CDR2 (germline): LNHDA, SQIVND (reference sequence). CDR3 size: 14 residues. CDR3 nucleotides: TGTGCCGGTAGTATAGCCGAGACCACCGGGGAGCTGTTTTTT. It translates to CAGSIAETTGELFF.

This clone has only one observation. The chain joins TRBV6-5 to TRBJ2-3; D remains ambiguous. The germline V gene encodes CDR1 MNHEY and CDR2 SVGAGI. Trimming cost V 6 bases and J 2 bases, with 9 bases left between them. The CDR3 is 13 residues long. The CDR3 is CASSLDITDTQYF. CDR3 nucleotides: TGTGCCAGCAGCCTAGACATCACAGATACGCAGTATTTT.

The chain recombines TRBV7-8 with TRBJ1-3, with D possibly matching TRBD1 (5 bases). The CDR3 totals 17 residues. From germline, CDR1 is SGHVS and CDR2 FQNEAQ. V was cut by 7 bases and J by 0 bases, with 19 bases left in between. The DNA for the CDR3 is TGTGCCAGCACCCTCCTGGGCGGGGGAAGCTCTGGAAACACCATATATTTT. The encoded protein is CASTLLGGGSSGNTIYF.

This clone was found a few times. This chain joins TRBV6-1 and TRBJ1-5; TRBD1 might be the D (6 bases). This CDR3 spans 13 amino acids. V was cut by 2 bases and J by 6 bases, with 8 bases left in between. The V gene's germline CDR1 is MNHNS and CDR2 SASEGT. DNA for the CDR3: TGTGCCAGCAGTGAAAGGGGGACTCAGCCCCAGCATTTT. As protein: CASSERGTQPQHF.

This sequence joins TRBV28 and TRBJ2-3, with no clear D. The CDR3 is 12 amino acids. Trimming took 1 base from V and 6 from J, leaving 5 bases between them. Germline values: CDR1 MDHEN, CDR2 SYDVKM. The CDR3 nucleotides read TGTGCCAGCAGTTTATTGCGGGATACGCAGTATTTT. It is translated as CASSLLRDTQYF.

This chain links TRBV5-1 with TRBJ1-1; 7 bases map to TRBD1. The V gene end was trimmed by 1 base and the J gene end by 1 base; junction bases not matched to a gene: 4. Germline V gene lookup returns CDR1 SGHRS and CDR2 YFSETQ. CDR3 length: 15 amino acids. Here the CDR3 reads CASSLRQGGNTEAFF. CDR3 nucleotide sequence: TGCGCCAGCAGCTTGCGACAGGGTGGGAACACTGAAGCTTTCTTT.